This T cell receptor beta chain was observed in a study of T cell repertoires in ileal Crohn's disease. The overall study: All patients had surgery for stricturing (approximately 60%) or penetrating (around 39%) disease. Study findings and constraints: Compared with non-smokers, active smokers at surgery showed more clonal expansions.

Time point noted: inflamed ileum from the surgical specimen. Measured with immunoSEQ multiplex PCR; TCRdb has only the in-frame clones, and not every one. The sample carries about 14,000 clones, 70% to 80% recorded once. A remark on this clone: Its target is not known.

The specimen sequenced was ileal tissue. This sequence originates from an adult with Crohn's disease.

The CDR3 spells CAWSIGGGNTEAFF. The CDR3 coding sequence is TGTGCCTGGAGTATCGGGGGGGGAAACACTGAAGCTTTCTTT. The chain links TRBV30 to TRBJ1-1; perhaps TRBD1 as D (5 bases). V was shortened by 2 bases and J by 2 bases, with 12 bases between the two germline ends. The CDR3 is 14 amino acids. Per germline, CDR1 GTSNPN and CDR2 SVGIG (reference sequence). The whole variable domain, filled in from reference TRBV30 and TRBJ1-1, reads SQTIHQWPATLVQPVGSPLSLECTVEGTSNPNLYWYRQAAGRGLQLLFYSVGIGQISSEVPQNLSASRPQDRQFILSSKKLLLSDSGFYLCAWSIGGGNTEAFFGQGTRLTVV.